Listed below are T cell receptor beta chains from one sample, sequenced in a study of blood T cell repertoires in COVID-19. Sequencing used immunoSEQ multiplex PCR; TCRdb keeps in-frame clones, though not all of them. The repertoire holds 95,000 to 150,000 clones, around three quarters seen once, with about 39% in the top ten. The sample consisted of peripheral blood. Source of these receptors: a man aged 40-55 years with active or convalescent COVID-19. The CDR3 runs from the conserved cysteine through the conserved F or W. A D gene is named only where the DNA matches it firmly. Only part of the rows carry a size: once, few, many, or a class if the clone is expanded.

TRBJ1-2,NA,TRBV5-4,NA,TGTGCCAGCAGCTCGGTACAGTTTAACTATGGCTACACCTTC,CASSSVQFNYGYTF
TRBJ2-3,NA,TRBV7-8,TRBD2,TGTGCCAGCAGCTTAGCTGCGGGAGTCATTTCAGATACGCAGTATTTT,CASSLAAGVISDTQYF
TRBJ2-3,NA,TRBV30,NA,TGTGCCTGGAGTCGGGGGGCCATGAGGGCAGATACGCAGTATTTT,CAWSRGAMRADTQYF
TRBJ2-3,NA,TRBV14,NA,TGTGCCAGCAGCCCTTCTAGCGTCACAGATACGCAGTATTTT,CASSPSSVTDTQYF
TRBJ2-7,NA,TRBV6-2/TRBV6-3,NA,TGTGCCAGCAGTTATGGTGACAGTCTCTCCTACGAGCAGTACTTC,CASSYGDSLSYEQYF
TRBJ1-5,NA,TRBV7-9,TRBD1,TGTGCCAGCAGCGGCGGCCGGGACAGAAATAGCAATCAGCCCCAGCATTTT,CASSGGRDRNSNQPQHF
TRBJ2-3,few,TRBV20-1,NA,TGCAGTGCCAAGCCTGGAGATACGCAGTATTTT,CSAKPGDTQYF
TRBJ2-3,NA,TRBV7-3,TRBD2,TGTGCCAGCAGCGAGGGACTAGCGGGAACAGATACGCAGTATTTT,CASSEGLAGTDTQYF
TRBJ2-1,NA,TRBV11-2,TRBD2,TGTGCCAGCAGCCAGGGACTAGCGGGCAATGAGCAGTTCTTC,CASSQGLAGNEQFF
TRBJ2-7,few,TRBV5-4,TRBD1,TGTGCCAGCAGTTCCGGGACAGGATTATACGAGCAGTACTTC,CASSSGTGLYEQYF
TRBJ1-1,NA,TRBV6-5,NA,TGTGCCAGCAGAACAGTCAACCTAAACACTGAAGCTTTCTTT,CASRTVNLNTEAFF
TRBJ2-1,NA,TRBV29-1,NA,TGCAGCGTTAGACCCGGAGGCAATGAGCAGTTCTTC,CSVRPGGNEQFF
TRBJ2-1,NA,TRBV2,NA,TGTGCCAGCAGGCCCAGGGGTTCGGGGCCCCAAGGTGGCAATGAGCAGTTCTTC,CASRPRGSGPQGGNEQFF
TRBJ1-2,NA,TRBV5-1,NA,TGCGCCAGCAGCTTGGATCATGCGGGGGGTGGCTACACCTTC,CASSLDHAGGGYTF
TRBJ2-1,NA,TRBV5-1,NA,TGCGCCAGCAGCTTGGCCCCGCGGGGGACATACAATGAGCAGTTCTTC,CASSLAPRGTYNEQFF
TRBJ2-2,NA,TRBV2,NA,TGTGCCAGCAGTGGACACATGACCGGGGAGCTGTTTTTT,CASSGHMTGELFF